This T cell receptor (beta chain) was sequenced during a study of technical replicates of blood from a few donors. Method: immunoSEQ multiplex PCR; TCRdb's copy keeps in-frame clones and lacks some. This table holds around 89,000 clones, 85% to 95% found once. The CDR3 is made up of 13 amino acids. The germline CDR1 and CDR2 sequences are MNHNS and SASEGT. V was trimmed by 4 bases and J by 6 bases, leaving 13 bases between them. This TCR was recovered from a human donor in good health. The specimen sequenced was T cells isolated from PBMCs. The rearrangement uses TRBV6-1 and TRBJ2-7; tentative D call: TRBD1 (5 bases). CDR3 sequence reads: CASSVSRVGEQYF. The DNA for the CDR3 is TGTGCCAGCAGTGTTTCCAGGGTCGGCGAGCAGTACTTC.